This T cell receptor beta chain is from a study of blood T cell repertoires in COVID-19. Whole-study context: Sources were T cells, B-cell-depleted T cells, or PBMCs; the material itself was cDNA or gDNA.

In the original analysis: Cell counts per sample came from amplifying reference gene primers. The protocol was immunoSEQ multiplex PCR, while the TCRdb copy is restricted to in-frame clones and leaves out a portion. For V, J and clone size, that table is used; D and trimming come from the DNA. There are around 41,000 clones in the sample; around 83% occur only once, and around 40% lies in the top ten. Per the germline V gene, CDR1 is ENHRY and CDR2 is SYGVKD. Trimming removed 3 bases from V and 0 bases from J; junction bases left unmatched: 15. CDR3 length: 19 residues. Material: peripheral blood. The rearrangement joins TRBV10-3 to TRBJ1-1; 8 nucleotides match TRBD1. This clonotype originated in a woman older than 75 with acute or convalescent COVID-19. The CDR3 DNA follows: TGTGCCATCAGTGATTCTAGCAGGGGGCTATCCCTCCTGAACACTGAAGCTTTCTTT. Its translation is CAISDSSRGLSLLNTEAFF.